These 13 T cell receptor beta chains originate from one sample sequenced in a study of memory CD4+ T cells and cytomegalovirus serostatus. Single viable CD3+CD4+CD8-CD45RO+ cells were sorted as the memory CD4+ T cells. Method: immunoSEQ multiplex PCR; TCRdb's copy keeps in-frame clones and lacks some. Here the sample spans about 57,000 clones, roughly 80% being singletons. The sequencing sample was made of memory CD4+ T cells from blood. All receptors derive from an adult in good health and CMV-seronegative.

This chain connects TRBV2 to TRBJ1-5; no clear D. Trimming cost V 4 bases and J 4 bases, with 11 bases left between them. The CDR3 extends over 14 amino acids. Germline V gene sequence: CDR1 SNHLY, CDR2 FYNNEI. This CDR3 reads CASSGNGLNQPQHF. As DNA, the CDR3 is TGTGCCAGCAGTGGTAACGGGTTAAATCAGCCCCAGCATTTT. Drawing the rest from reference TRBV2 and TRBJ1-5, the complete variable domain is EPEVTQTPSHQVTQMGQEVILRCVPISNHLYFYWYRQILGQKVEFLVSFYNNEISEKSEIFDDQFSVERPDGSNFTLKIRSTKLEDSAMYFCASSGNGLNQPQHFGDGTRLSIL.

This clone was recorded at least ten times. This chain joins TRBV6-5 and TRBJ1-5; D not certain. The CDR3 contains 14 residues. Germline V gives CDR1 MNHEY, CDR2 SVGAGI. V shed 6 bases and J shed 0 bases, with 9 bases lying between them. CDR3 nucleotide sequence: TGTGCCAGCAGAGGGCCGTATAGCAATCAGCCCCAGCATTTT. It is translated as CASRGPYSNQPQHF.

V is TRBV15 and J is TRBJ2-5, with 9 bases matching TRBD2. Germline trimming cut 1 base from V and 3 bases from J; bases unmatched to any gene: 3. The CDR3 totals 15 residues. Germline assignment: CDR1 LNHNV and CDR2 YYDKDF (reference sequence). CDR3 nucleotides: TGTGCCACCAGCAGAGTTGCGGGGGGGAAAGAGACCCAGTACTTC. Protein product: CATSRVAGGKETQYF.

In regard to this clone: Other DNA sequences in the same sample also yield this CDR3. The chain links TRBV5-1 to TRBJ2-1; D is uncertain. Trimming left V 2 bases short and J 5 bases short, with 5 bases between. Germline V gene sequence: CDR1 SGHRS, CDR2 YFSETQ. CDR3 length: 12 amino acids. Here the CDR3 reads CASSLTDNEQFF. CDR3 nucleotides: TGCGCCAGCAGCTTAACAGACAATGAGCAGTTCTTC.

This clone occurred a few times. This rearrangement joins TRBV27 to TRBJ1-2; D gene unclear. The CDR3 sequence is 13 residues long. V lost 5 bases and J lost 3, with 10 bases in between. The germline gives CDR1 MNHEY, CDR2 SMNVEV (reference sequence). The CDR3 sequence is CASSRGPYYGYTF. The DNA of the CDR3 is TGTGCCAGCAGTCGGGGTCCTTACTATGGCTACACCTTC.

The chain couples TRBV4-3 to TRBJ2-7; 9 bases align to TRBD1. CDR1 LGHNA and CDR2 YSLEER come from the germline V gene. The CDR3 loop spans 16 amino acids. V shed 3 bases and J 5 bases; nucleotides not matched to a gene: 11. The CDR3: CASSQGTGTRSHEQYF. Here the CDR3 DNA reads TGCGCCAGCAGCCAGGGGACAGGGACTCGAAGTCACGAGCAGTACTTC.

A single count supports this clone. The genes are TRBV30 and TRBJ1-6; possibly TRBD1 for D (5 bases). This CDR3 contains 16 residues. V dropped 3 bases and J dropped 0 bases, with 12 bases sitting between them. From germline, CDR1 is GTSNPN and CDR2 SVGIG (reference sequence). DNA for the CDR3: TGTGCCTGGAGAATCCAGGGTAACTCCTATAATTCACCCCTCCACTTT. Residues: CAWRIQGNSYNSPLHF.

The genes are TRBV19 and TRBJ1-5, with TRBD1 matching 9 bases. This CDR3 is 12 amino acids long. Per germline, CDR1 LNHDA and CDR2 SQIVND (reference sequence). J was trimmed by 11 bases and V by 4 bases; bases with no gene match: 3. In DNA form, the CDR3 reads TGTGCCAGTAGTAGAGACAGGGGGACCCAGCATTTT. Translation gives CASSRDRGTQHF.

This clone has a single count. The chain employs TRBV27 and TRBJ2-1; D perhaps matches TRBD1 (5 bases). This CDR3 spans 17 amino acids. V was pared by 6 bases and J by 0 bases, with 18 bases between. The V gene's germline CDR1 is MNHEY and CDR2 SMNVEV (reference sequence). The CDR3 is CASSSTGHHSSYNEQFF. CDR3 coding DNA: TGTGCCAGCAGCTCTACTGGACACCACAGCTCCTACAATGAGCAGTTCTTC.

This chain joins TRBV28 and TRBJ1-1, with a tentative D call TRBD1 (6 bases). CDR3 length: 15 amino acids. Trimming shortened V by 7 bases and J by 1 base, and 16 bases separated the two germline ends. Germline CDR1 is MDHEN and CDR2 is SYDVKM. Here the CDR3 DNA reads TGTGCCAGCACCAGAAGACGGGGACAGAACACTGAAGCTTTCTTT. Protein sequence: CASTRRRGQNTEAFF.

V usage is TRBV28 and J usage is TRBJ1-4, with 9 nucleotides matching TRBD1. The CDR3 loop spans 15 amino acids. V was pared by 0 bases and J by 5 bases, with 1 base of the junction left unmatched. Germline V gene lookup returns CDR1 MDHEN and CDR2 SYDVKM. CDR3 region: CASSLWDRGNEKLFF. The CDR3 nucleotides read TGTGCCAGCAGTTTATGGGACAGGGGAAATGAAAAACTGTTTTTT.

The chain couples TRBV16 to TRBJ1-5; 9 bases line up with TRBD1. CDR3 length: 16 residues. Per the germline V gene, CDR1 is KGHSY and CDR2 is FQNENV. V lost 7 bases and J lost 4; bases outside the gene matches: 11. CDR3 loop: CASTTGQGRRNQPQHF. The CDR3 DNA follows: TGTGCCAGCACCACGGGACAGGGCAGACGAAATCAGCCCCAGCATTTT.

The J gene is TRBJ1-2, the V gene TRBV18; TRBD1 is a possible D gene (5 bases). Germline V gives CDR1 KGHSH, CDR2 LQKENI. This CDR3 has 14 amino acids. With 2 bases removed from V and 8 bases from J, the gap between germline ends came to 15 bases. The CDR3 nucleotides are TGTGCCAGCTCACCAATACTTGGGGACGGCGGCTACACCTTC. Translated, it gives CASSPILGDGGYTF.